Presented here are 5 T cell receptor beta chains from one specimen sequenced in a study of blood T cell repertoires in COVID-19. The assay was immunoSEQ multiplex PCR, and TCRdb's table has in-frame clones only and misses some. The sample holds roughly 380,000 clones, around 91% seen once. The sample comprised peripheral blood. The receptors derive from a woman between 35 and 50 years old with COVID-19, enrolled during active disease.

The J gene is TRBJ2-1, the V gene TRBV20-1, with 9 bases matching TRBD2. Germline V gene lookup returns CDR1 DFQATT and CDR2 SNEGSKA (reference sequence). Trimming at V came to 3 bases and at J to 2 bases, leaving 8 bases not matched to a gene. The CDR3 contains 16 residues. The CDR3 here is CSASRRAGGPYNEQFF. The CDR3 DNA is TGCAGTGCTAGTCGTCGAGCGGGAGGCCCCTACAATGAGCAGTTCTTC.

The chain employs TRBV20-1 and TRBJ2-1; no reliable D call. V dropped 6 bases and J dropped 8 bases, with 11 bases sitting between them. CDR1 is DFQATT and CDR2 is SNEGSKA in the germline V gene (reference sequence). The CDR3 covers 11 residues. The DNA for the CDR3 is TGCAGTGCGAGCAATAGTTATGAGCAGTTCTTC. Amino acids: CSASNSYEQFF.

The chain uses TRBV18 and TRBJ2-7, with D tentatively TRBD1 (5 bases). CDR1 is KGHSH, CDR2 LQKENI, per germline. Trimming removed 1 base at V and 1 base at J, with 8 bases between. This CDR3 contains 14 residues. CDR3 coding DNA: TGTGCCAGCTCACCACTCAGGGAATCCTACGAGCAGTACTTC. As protein: CASSPLRESYEQYF.

V and J are TRBV6-5 and TRBJ1-3, with 8 positions matching TRBD1. The CDR3 runs 13 residues. Germline CDR1 is MNHEY and CDR2 is SVGAGI. J lost 5 bases, V lost 8 bases, and 5 bases had no gene match. The CDR3 DNA sequence: TGTGCCAGCGTTGGACAGGGAAGAAACACCATATATTTT. It yields the protein CASVGQGRNTIYF.

This sequence joins TRBV11-2 and TRBJ2-7, with 8 bases fitting TRBD1. Germline loops: CDR1 SGHAT, CDR2 FQNNGV. V was clipped by 5 bases and J by 5 bases; unmatched bases: 5. The CDR3 spans 13 residues. This CDR3 is CASSATGGHEQYF. CDR3 sequence (DNA): TGTGCCAGCAGCGCCACAGGGGGGCACGAGCAGTACTTC.